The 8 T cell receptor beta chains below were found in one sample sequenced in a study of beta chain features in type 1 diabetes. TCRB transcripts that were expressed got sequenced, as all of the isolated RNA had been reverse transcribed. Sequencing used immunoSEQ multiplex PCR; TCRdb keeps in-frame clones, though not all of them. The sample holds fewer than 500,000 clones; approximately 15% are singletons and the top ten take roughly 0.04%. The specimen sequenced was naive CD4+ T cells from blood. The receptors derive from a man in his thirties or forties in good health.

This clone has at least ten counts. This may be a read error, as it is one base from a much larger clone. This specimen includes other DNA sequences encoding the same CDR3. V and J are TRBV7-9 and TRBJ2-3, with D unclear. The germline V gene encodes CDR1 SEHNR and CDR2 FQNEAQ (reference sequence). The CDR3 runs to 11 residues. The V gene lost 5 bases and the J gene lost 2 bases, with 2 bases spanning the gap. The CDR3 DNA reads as TGTGCCAGCAGCCTCACAGATACGCAGTATTTT. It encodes CASSLTDTQYF. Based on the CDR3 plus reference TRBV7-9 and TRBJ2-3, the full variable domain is DTGVSQNPRHKITKRGQNVTFRCDPISEHNRLYWYRQTLGQGPEFLTYFQNEAQLEKSRLLSDRFSAERPKGSFSTLEIQRTEQGDSAMYLCASSLTDTQYFGPGTRLTVL.

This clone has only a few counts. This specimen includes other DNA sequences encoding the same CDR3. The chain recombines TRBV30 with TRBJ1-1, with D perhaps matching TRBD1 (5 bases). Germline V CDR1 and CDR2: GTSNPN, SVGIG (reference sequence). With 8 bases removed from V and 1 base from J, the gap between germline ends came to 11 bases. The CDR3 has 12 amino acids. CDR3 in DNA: TGTGCCGGGGGACGGAAGAACACTGAAGCTTTCTTT. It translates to CAGGRKNTEAFF.

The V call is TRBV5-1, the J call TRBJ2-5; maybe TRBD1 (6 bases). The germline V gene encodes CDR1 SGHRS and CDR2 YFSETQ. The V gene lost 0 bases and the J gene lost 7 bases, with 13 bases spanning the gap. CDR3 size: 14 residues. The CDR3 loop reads CASSLAWTVTTQYF. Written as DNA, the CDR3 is TGCGCCAGCAGCTTGGCCTGGACAGTCACGACCCAGTACTTC.

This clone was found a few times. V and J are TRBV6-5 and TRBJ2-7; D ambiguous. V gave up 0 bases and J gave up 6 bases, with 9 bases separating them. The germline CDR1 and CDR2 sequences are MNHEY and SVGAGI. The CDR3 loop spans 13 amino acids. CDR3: CASSYSPVSEQYV. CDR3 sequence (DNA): TGTGCCAGCAGTTACTCACCCGTATCCGAGCAGTACGTC.

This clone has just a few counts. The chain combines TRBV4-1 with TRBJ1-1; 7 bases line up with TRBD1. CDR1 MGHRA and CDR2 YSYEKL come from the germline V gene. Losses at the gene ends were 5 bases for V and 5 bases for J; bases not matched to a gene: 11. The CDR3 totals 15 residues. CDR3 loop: CASSGWRGPRTEAFF. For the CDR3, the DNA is TGCGCCAGCAGCGGCTGGAGGGGGCCGCGTACTGAAGCTTTCTTT.

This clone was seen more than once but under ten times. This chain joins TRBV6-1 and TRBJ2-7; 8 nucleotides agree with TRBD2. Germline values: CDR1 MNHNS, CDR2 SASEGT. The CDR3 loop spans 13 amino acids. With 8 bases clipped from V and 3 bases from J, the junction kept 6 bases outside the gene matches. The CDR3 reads CASARGVGYEQYF. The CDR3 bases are TGTGCCAGCGCGCGGGGGGTAGGCTACGAGCAGTACTTC.

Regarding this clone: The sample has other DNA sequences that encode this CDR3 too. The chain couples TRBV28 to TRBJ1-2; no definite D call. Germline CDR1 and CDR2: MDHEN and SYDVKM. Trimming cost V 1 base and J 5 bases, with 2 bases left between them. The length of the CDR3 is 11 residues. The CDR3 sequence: CASSLSYGYTF. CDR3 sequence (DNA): TGTGCCAGCAGTTTATCTTATGGCTACACCTTC.

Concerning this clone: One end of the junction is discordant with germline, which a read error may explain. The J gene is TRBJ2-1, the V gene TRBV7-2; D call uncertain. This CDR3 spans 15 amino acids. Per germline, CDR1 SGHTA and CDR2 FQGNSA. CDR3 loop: CASSQTSRAYNEQFF. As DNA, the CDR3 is TGCGCCAGCAGCCAAACATCCCGAGCTTACAATGAGCAGTTCTTC.